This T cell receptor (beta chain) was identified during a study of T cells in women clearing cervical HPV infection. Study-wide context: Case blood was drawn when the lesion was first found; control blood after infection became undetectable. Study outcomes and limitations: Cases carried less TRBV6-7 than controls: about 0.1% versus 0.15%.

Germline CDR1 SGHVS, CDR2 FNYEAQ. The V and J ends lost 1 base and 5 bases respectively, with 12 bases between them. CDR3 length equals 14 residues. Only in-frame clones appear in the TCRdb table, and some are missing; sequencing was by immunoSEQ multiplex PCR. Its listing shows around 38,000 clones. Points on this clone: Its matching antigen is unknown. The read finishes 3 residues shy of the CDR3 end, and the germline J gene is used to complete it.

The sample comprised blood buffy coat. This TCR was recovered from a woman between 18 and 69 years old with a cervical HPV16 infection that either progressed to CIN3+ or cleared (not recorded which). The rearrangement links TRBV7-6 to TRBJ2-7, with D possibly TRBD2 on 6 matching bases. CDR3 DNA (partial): TGTGCCAGCAGCTTAGGGGGGGAATTCCACGAG. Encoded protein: CASSLGGEFHE. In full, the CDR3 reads CASSLGGEFHEQYF. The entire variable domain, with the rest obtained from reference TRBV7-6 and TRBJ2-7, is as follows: GAGVSQSPRYKVTKRGQDVALRCDPISGHVSLYWYRQALGQGPEFLTYFNYEAQQDKSGLPNDRFSAERPEGSISTLTIQRTEQRDSAMYRCASSLGGEFHEQYFGPGTRLTVT.